This TCR beta chain is from a study of blood T cell repertoires in COVID-19. At the level of the study: Samples taken during acute and convalescent COVID-19 were collected in the United States, Italy and Spain.

Original handling: Reference gene primer amplification gave nucleated cell count estimates. The data were produced by immunoSEQ multiplex PCR, yet TCRdb's version contains in-frame clones alone and is incomplete. D and trimming were read from the DNA, whereas the V and J calls and clone size are those reported in that table. There are 150,000 to 200,000 clones in the sample; approximately 86% occur only once, and around 18% lies in the top ten. Trimming cost V 5 bases and J 4 bases; bases outside gene matches: 6. The CDR3 is 14 residues long. The germline gives CDR1 MNHEY, CDR2 SVGEGT. Material: PBMCs or T cells enriched from blood (not recorded which). The chain uses TRBV6-2 or TRBV6-3 and TRBJ1-2; 8 nucleotides match TRBD1. The source of this sequence is a man aged 60 to 75 who had recovered from COVID-19. The CDR3 DNA reads TGTGCCAGCAGTACCCCAGGGGGCGCCTATGGCTACACCTTC. Translated: CASSTPGGAYGYTF.